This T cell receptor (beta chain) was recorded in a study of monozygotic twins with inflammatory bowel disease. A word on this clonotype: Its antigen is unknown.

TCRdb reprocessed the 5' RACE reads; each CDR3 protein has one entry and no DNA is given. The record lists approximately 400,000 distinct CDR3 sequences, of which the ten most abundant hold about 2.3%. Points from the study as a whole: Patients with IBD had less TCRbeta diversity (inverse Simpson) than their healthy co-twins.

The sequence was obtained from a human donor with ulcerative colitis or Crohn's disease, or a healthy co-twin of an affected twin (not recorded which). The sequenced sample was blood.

CDR3 sequence reads: CASSYQGTGNTEAFF. The rearrangement joins TRBV6-5 to TRBJ1-1; without DNA, the TCRdb call of TRBD1 cannot be checked. Per germline, CDR1 MNHEY and CDR2 SVGAGI. This CDR3 is 15 amino acids long.